Each of the 26 T cell receptor beta chains below was sequenced from the same sample in a study of T cell responses to AZD1222 COVID-19 vaccine. Profiling relied on immunoSEQ multiplex PCR, and the TCRdb table lists in-frame clones only, not all of them. The top ten clones hold about 5% of a sample with 130,000 to 150,000 clones, approximately 88% of them seen once. Sequenced material: peripheral blood, taken 28 days after the second dose of the MenACWY control vaccine. The receptors were sampled from an adult who received the MenACWY meningococcal vaccine as a control.

For the CDR3, the DNA is TGTGCCAGCAGTGAAAGTCAGAGAGGGAATCAGCCCCAGCATTTT. The encoded protein is CASSESQRGNQPQHF. V gene TRBV2 combines with J gene TRBJ1-5; D is unclear. Germline assignment: CDR1 SNHLY and CDR2 FYNNEI. The CDR3 spans 15 residues. Trimming removed 2 bases at V and 4 bases at J, with 12 bases between.

This sequence joins TRBV2 and TRBJ1-1; D is unresolved. The CDR3 runs to 13 residues. The germline V gene encodes CDR1 SNHLY and CDR2 FYNNEI. The V end was cut by 4 bases, the J end by 1 base, with 7 bases between. The CDR3: CASSAVTNTEAFF. CDR3 nucleotide sequence: TGTGCCAGCAGTGCGGTCACGAACACTGAAGCTTTCTTT. Full variable domain (remainder filled in from reference TRBV2 and TRBJ1-1): EPEVTQTPSHQVTQMGQEVILRCVPISNHLYFYWYRQILGQKVEFLVSFYNNEISEKSEIFDDQFSVERPDGSNFTLKIRSTKLEDSAMYFCASSAVTNTEAFFGQGTRLTVV.

This chain's CDR3 is CASSRAETQYF. The DNA for the CDR3 is TGTGCCAGCAGTCGGGCAGAGACCCAGTACTTC. The chain combines TRBV9 with TRBJ2-5, with D hard to call. From germline, CDR1 is SGDLS and CDR2 YYNGEE. Trimming removed 5 bases from V and 4 bases from J, with 6 bases in between. CDR3 length: 11 residues.

V usage is TRBV20-1 and J usage is TRBJ2-7; D assignment may be TRBD1 or TRBD2 (5 bases each). With 3 bases removed from V and 2 bases from J, the gap between germline ends came to 20 bases. The length of the CDR3 is 16 residues. Germline CDR1 DFQATT, CDR2 SNEGSKA (reference sequence). CDR3 loop: CSASYISGTIPYEQYF. DNA of the CDR3: TGCAGTGCTAGTTATATTTCCGGGACCATCCCCTACGAGCAGTACTTC.

The table lists this clone with a count of one. The chain has TRBV4-3 and TRBJ1-4; possible D gene TRBD1, 6 bases. This CDR3 has 16 amino acids. Trimming pared 0 bases from V and 8 bases from J, leaving 16 bases between. Germline assignment: CDR1 LGHNA and CDR2 YSLEER. The CDR3 DNA reads TGCGCCAGCAGCCAAGACGCGGGGGGCACGTGGGAAAAACTGTTTTTT. Amino acid sequence: CASSQDAGGTWEKLFF.

The chain recombines TRBV4-1 with TRBJ2-3; 8 bases line up with TRBD2. The CDR3 is 14 residues long. The V and J ends lost 6 bases and 4 bases, in that order; junction bases with no gene match: 6. In germline, CDR1 is MGHRA, CDR2 YSYEKL. CDR3: CASRILAASDTQYF. CDR3 DNA: TGCGCCAGCAGGATACTAGCGGCGTCAGATACGCAGTATTTT.

The chain has TRBV28 and TRBJ1-4; 8 bases fit TRBD1. The CDR3 loop spans 14 amino acids. V was pared by 2 bases and J by 6 bases, with 2 bases of the junction left unmatched. CDR1 is MDHEN and CDR2 is SYDVKM in the germline V gene. CDR3 DNA sequence: TGTGCCAGCAGTTTAATGGGACAGGATGAAAAACTGTTTTTT. This gives the protein CASSLMGQDEKLFF.

V usage is TRBV7-2 and J usage is TRBJ2-7, with D uncertain. CDR3 length: 15 amino acids. Germline lookup yields CDR1 SGHTA and CDR2 FQGNSA. The V and J ends lost 3 bases and 3 bases respectively, with 15 bases between them. The CDR3 loop reads CASSLEGSEVYEQYF. The CDR3 DNA reads as TGTGCCAGCAGCTTGGAAGGCAGTGAAGTCTACGAGCAGTACTTC.

This clone was counted a single time. The rearrangement joins TRBV7-2 to TRBJ1-5; D not resolved. The CDR3 has 17 residues. Germline V CDR1 and CDR2: SGHTA, FQGNSA. Trimming took off 0 bases at V and 2 bases at J, with 14 bases between the two ends. The CDR3 DNA reads as TGTGCCAGCAGCTTAGCGGCAGGTAACGGGGGCAATCAGCCCCAGCATTTT. Encoded protein: CASSLAAGNGGNQPQHF.

J is TRBJ1-1 and V is TRBV19, with D uncertain. This CDR3 is built from 17 residues. CDR1 and CDR2 (germline): LNHDA, SQIVND (reference sequence). V dropped 6 bases and J dropped 1 base, with 21 bases sitting between them. CDR3 in amino acids: CASSLPPFRFQNTEAFF. The CDR3 bases are TGTGCCAGTAGCTTGCCCCCTTTCAGGTTCCAGAACACTGAAGCTTTCTTT. The complete variable domain, with remaining parts taken from reference TRBV19 and TRBJ1-1, reads DGGITQSPKYLFRKEGQNVTLSCEQNLNHDAMYWYRQDPGQGLRLIYYSQIVNDFQKGDIAEGYSVSREKKESFPLTVTSAQKNPTAFYLCASSLPPFRFQNTEAFFGQGTRLTVV.

In nucleotides, the CDR3 is TGTGCCAGCTTTAGACAGGGCCTCACCGGGGAGCTGTTTTTT. Protein product: CASFRQGLTGELFF. The chain combines TRBV7-2 with TRBJ2-2, with TRBD1 matching over 7 bases. Germline V gene lookup returns CDR1 SGHTA and CDR2 FQGNSA. Trimming took 8 bases from V and 4 from J; bases not matched to a gene: 7. This CDR3 is built from 14 residues.

The J gene is TRBJ1-4, the V gene TRBV19; tentative D call: TRBD1 (5 bases). V lost 3 bases and J 6 bases, leaving 11 bases between the germline ends. CDR1 is LNHDA, CDR2 SQIVND, per germline (reference sequence). This CDR3 region has 14 residues. The CDR3 region has the DNA TGTGCCAGTAGTATTGGGACTTATGATGAAAAACTGTTTTTT. Translation gives CASSIGTYDEKLFF.

The chain combines TRBV6-5 with TRBJ1-5; D possibly corresponds to TRBD1 (6 bases). The CDR3 runs to 14 residues. The germline gives CDR1 MNHEY, CDR2 SVGAGI. V lost 6 bases and J 4 bases, leaving 13 bases between the germline ends. The CDR3 sequence is CASRRGTPNQPQHF. The CDR3 DNA is TGTGCCAGCAGAAGAGGGACACCTAATCAGCCCCAGCATTTT.

The V and J genes are TRBV6-2 or TRBV6-3 and TRBJ2-1; the D is unclear. V was pared by 5 bases and J by 9 bases, with 20 bases between. Looked up from germline, CDR1 is MNHEY and CDR2 is SVGEGT. CDR3 length: 15 residues. Here the CDR3 DNA reads TGTGCCAGCAGTCCAAGTAGTTCCGACTTCGGTGAGCAGTTCTTC. Amino acids: CASSPSSSDFGEQFF.

The V gene is TRBV11-3, the J gene TRBJ2-5, with D unclear. The CDR3 contains 13 residues. CDR1 SGHNT and CDR2 YENEEA come from the germline V gene. Trimming pared 1 base from V and 4 bases from J, leaving 7 bases between. CDR3 protein: CASSLGPGETQYF. In DNA form, the CDR3 reads TGTGCCAGCAGCTTAGGACCAGGAGAGACCCAGTACTTC.

This clone has a single count. The chain carries TRBV30 and TRBJ2-2, with D tentatively TRBD2 (6 bases). The V end lost 0 bases, the J end lost 0 bases, and 11 bases lay between the germline ends. The CDR3 spans 16 residues. Per the germline V gene, CDR1 is GTSNPN and CDR2 is SVGIG (reference sequence). DNA of the CDR3: TGTGCCTGGAGTGTAACGGGGGACCCGAACACCGGGGAGCTGTTTTTT. Translated: CAWSVTGDPNTGELFF.

This chain links TRBV21-1 with TRBJ1-5; no DNA check was done on the table's D call, TRBD1. TRBV21-1 is flagged as a pseudogene. This CDR3 comprises 17 residues. The CDR3 is CASSNRTGTSDNQPQHF. CDR3 nucleotide sequence: TGTGCCAGCAGCAACCGGACAGGGACAAGTGACAATCAGCCCCAGCATTTT.

Only one count was recorded for this clone. This sequence joins TRBV4-3 and TRBJ1-1; 8 bases are a match to TRBD1. V was clipped by 1 base and J by 0 bases; unmatched bases: 7. CDR1 and CDR2 (germline): LGHNA, YSLEER. The CDR3 has 17 residues. CDR3 sequence (DNA): TGCGCCAGCAGCCAAGGCAGGGGGCGTTTCATGAACACTGAAGCTTTCTTT. This encodes CASSQGRGRFMNTEAFF.

The J gene is TRBJ1-4, the V gene TRBV4-1; D is unresolved. The CDR3 has 15 amino acids. Trimming left V 4 bases short and J 0 bases short, with 9 bases between. Germline V gives CDR1 MGHRA, CDR2 YSYEKL. The CDR3 region has the DNA TGCGCCAGCAGCCCTCAGGATGCAACTAATGAAAAACTGTTTTTT. It codes for CASSPQDATNEKLFF.

This rearrangement joins TRBV6-5 to TRBJ2-7; D is undetermined. The CDR3 is 13 amino acids. Trimming took 2 bases from V and 0 from J, leaving 5 bases between them. CDR1 MNHEY and CDR2 SVGAGI come from the germline V gene. This chain's CDR3 is CASSYDRSYEQYF. DNA for the CDR3: TGTGCCAGCAGTTACGATCGCTCCTACGAGCAGTACTTC.

V usage is TRBV4-1 and J usage is TRBJ1-4, with unresolved D. This CDR3 contains 15 residues. Trimming took 2 bases from V and 4 from J, leaving 11 bases between them. Germline CDR1 and CDR2: MGHRA and YSYEKL. The CDR3 loop reads CASSQIRKINEKLFF. CDR3 bases: TGCGCCAGCAGCCAAATCCGCAAGATTAATGAAAAACTGTTTTTT.

This rearrangement joins TRBV5-4 to TRBJ1-3; D possibly corresponds to TRBD1 (5 bases). The germline V and J ends were trimmed by 2 bases and 0 bases, with 6 bases remaining between them. From germline, CDR1 is SGHNT and CDR2 YYREEE (reference sequence). This CDR3 spans 14 amino acids. In DNA form, the CDR3 reads TGTGCCAGCAGCTTCCAGGGCTCTGGAAACACCATATATTTT. It yields the protein CASSFQGSGNTIYF.

The rearrangement uses TRBV4-1 and TRBJ2-3, with no clear D. CDR3 length equals 14 residues. V was cut by 3 bases and J by 6 bases, with 13 bases left in between. Germline V lookup: CDR1 MGHRA, CDR2 YSYEKL. CDR3 bases: TGCGCCAGCAGCCAGTCTGACGGAAGGGATACGCAGTATTTT. Amino acids: CASSQSDGRDTQYF.

This chain links TRBV30 with TRBJ2-5; maybe TRBD1 (6 bases). V was clipped by 5 bases and J by 0 bases, with 13 bases between them. The CDR3 has 14 amino acids. Germline loops: CDR1 GTSNPN, CDR2 SVGIG (reference sequence). The CDR3 bases are TGTGCCTGGGAGTACCACAGGGACCAAGAGACCCAGTACTTC. Translation gives CAWEYHRDQETQYF. Combining the CDR3 with reference TRBV30 and TRBJ2-5 gives the whole variable domain SQTIHQWPATLVQPVGSPLSLECTVEGTSNPNLYWYRQAAGRGLQLLFYSVGIGQISSEVPQNLSASRPQDRQFILSSKKLLLSDSGFYLCAWEYHRDQETQYFGPGTRLLVL.

This chain uses TRBV4-1 with TRBJ1-1; D is undetermined. Trimming took off 5 bases at V and 8 bases at J, with 9 bases between the two ends. Germline V CDR1 and CDR2: MGHRA, YSYEKL. CDR3 length: 11 residues. CDR3 sequence reads: CASSGLREAFF. In DNA form, the CDR3 reads TGCGCCAGCAGCGGGTTGAGAGAAGCTTTCTTT.

V and J are TRBV5-6 and TRBJ1-4; tentative D call: TRBD1 (6 bases). Germline values: CDR1 SGHDT, CDR2 YYEEEE. CDR3 length equals 12 residues. Trimming left V 4 bases short and J 8 bases short, with 9 bases between. The CDR3 sequence: CASSLTGEKLFF. For the CDR3, the DNA is TGTGCCAGCAGCCTGACAGGCGAAAAACTGTTTTTT.